Listed below are T cell receptor beta chains from one sample, sequenced in a study of shared clonotypes between healthy human individuals. Measured with immunoSEQ multiplex PCR; TCRdb has only the in-frame clones, and not every one. The sample contains around 300,000 clones, roughly 84% of which appear only once. Source material: memory CD8+ T cells sorted from blood. Receptors were obtained from a man between 18 and 35 years old in good health. CDR3s leave out the opening cysteine and the closing phenylalanine or tryptophan. The order of the fields is V gene, clone size, CDR3 length, J gene, CDR3 protein. Expanded clones are given a class, and other clones once, few, many or no size at all.

v_call: TRBV27
clone_size: -
cdr3_length: 12
j_call: TRBJ2-3
cdr3_aa: ASRRQGGTDTQY

v_call: TRBV4-1
clone_size: -
cdr3_length: 13
j_call: TRBJ2-7
cdr3_aa: ASSPRDSLTYEQY

v_call: TRBV27
clone_size: -
cdr3_length: 13
j_call: TRBJ1-2
cdr3_aa: ASSQFGTGVEGYT

v_call: TRBV10-3
clone_size: -
cdr3_length: 13
j_call: TRBJ1-4
cdr3_aa: AISESKPTNEKLF

v_call: TRBV30
clone_size: -
cdr3_length: 14
j_call: TRBJ2-3
cdr3_aa: AWSGAGTSGTDTQY

v_call: TRBV27
clone_size: once
cdr3_length: 11
j_call: TRBJ2-7
cdr3_aa: ASSYREGYEQY

v_call: TRBV4-3
clone_size: -
cdr3_length: 16
j_call: TRBJ2-4
cdr3_aa: ASSQDIGTGRAKNIQY

v_call: TRBV4-1
clone_size: -
cdr3_length: 14
j_call: TRBJ2-3
cdr3_aa: ASSQGNSGGTDTQY

v_call: TRBV30
clone_size: few
cdr3_length: 13
j_call: TRBJ1-3
cdr3_aa: AWASQGNSGNTIY

v_call: TRBV6-4
clone_size: -
cdr3_length: 10
j_call: TRBJ2-7
cdr3_aa: ASSGSLAEQY

v_call: TRBV5-1
clone_size: -
cdr3_length: 11
j_call: TRBJ1-1
cdr3_aa: ASRSRDDTEAF

v_call: TRBV29-1
clone_size: once
cdr3_length: 12
j_call: TRBJ1-2
cdr3_aa: SVEGLGPGYGYT

v_call: TRBV4-3
clone_size: -
cdr3_length: 14
j_call: TRBJ1-2
cdr3_aa: ASSPGTRVPNYGYT

v_call: TRBV23-1
clone_size: -
cdr3_length: 9
j_call: TRBJ2-7
cdr3_aa: ASALRDEQY

v_call: TRBV30
clone_size: -
cdr3_length: 16
j_call: TRBJ2-2
cdr3_aa: AWSCLRYPGPAAGELF

v_call: TRBV19
clone_size: -
cdr3_length: 13
j_call: TRBJ1-1
cdr3_aa: ASSTGGRGAPEAF

v_call: TRBV7-9
clone_size: -
cdr3_length: 14
j_call: TRBJ2-3
cdr3_aa: ATHPSAGGSTDTQY

v_call: TRBV7-2
clone_size: -
cdr3_length: 13
j_call: TRBJ2-7
cdr3_aa: ASSIHGRKAYEQY

v_call: TRBV5-6
clone_size: -
cdr3_length: 14
j_call: TRBJ2-7
cdr3_aa: ASSLLIAAGFYEQY

v_call: TRBV2
clone_size: -
cdr3_length: 8
j_call: TRBJ1-6
cdr3_aa: ASRNSPLH

v_call: TRBV7-9
clone_size: -
cdr3_length: 14
j_call: TRBJ2-7
cdr3_aa: AVGPRVQAITGGQY

v_call: TRBV19
clone_size: once
cdr3_length: 13
j_call: TRBJ2-3
cdr3_aa: ASSIVKTSTDTQY

v_call: TRBV27
clone_size: -
cdr3_length: 13
j_call: TRBJ1-3
cdr3_aa: ASSLSGNSGNTIY

v_call: TRBV28
clone_size: once
cdr3_length: 11
j_call: TRBJ2-7
cdr3_aa: AISTGALYEQY

v_call: TRBV5-1
clone_size: once
cdr3_length: 12
j_call: TRBJ2-1
cdr3_aa: ASSLLSHVDEQF

v_call: TRBV27
clone_size: -
cdr3_length: 13
j_call: TRBJ2-1
cdr3_aa: ASRPFGGFDNEQF

v_call: TRBV4-1
clone_size: -
cdr3_length: 13
j_call: TRBJ2-1
cdr3_aa: ASSPAAGDYNEQF

v_call: TRBV7-9
clone_size: once
cdr3_length: 15
j_call: TRBJ1-4
cdr3_aa: ASSGPDRLATNEKLF

v_call: TRBV5-3
clone_size: few
cdr3_length: 13
j_call: TRBJ1-2
cdr3_aa: ARSLDGRRAYGYT

v_call: TRBV7-9
clone_size: -
cdr3_length: 17
j_call: TRBJ1-6
cdr3_aa: ASSGGTAILTVDNSPLH

v_call: TRBV2
clone_size: -
cdr3_length: 14
j_call: TRBJ2-5
cdr3_aa: ASSYPLGGDQETQY

v_call: TRBV4-1
clone_size: -
cdr3_length: 14
j_call: TRBJ1-5
cdr3_aa: ASSSADLISNQPQH

v_call: TRBV2
clone_size: -
cdr3_length: 13
j_call: TRBJ1-3
cdr3_aa: ASSEPDGGRNTIY

v_call: TRBV29-1
clone_size: -
cdr3_length: 10
j_call: TRBJ2-5
cdr3_aa: SVVGYQETQY

v_call: TRBV13
clone_size: -
cdr3_length: 13
j_call: TRBJ1-1
cdr3_aa: ASSLWAALETEAF

v_call: TRBV20-1
clone_size: -
cdr3_length: 9
j_call: TRBJ1-1
cdr3_aa: SARTGVEAF

v_call: TRBV6-6
clone_size: once
cdr3_length: 11
j_call: TRBJ1-4
cdr3_aa: ASSYNWNEKLF

v_call: TRBV7-9
clone_size: -
cdr3_length: 12
j_call: TRBJ1-2
cdr3_aa: ASSDGQGPYGYT

v_call: TRBV5-8
clone_size: -
cdr3_length: 9
j_call: TRBJ1-6
cdr3_aa: ASSSNAPFH

v_call: TRBV5-4
clone_size: -
cdr3_length: 11
j_call: TRBJ1-1
cdr3_aa: ASTVGLRTEAF

v_call: TRBV5-1
clone_size: few
cdr3_length: 11
j_call: TRBJ2-1
cdr3_aa: ASSLDWGHEQF

v_call: TRBV30
clone_size: once
cdr3_length: 11
j_call: TRBJ1-2
cdr3_aa: AWTGAGFYGYT

v_call: TRBV27
clone_size: -
cdr3_length: 14
j_call: TRBJ2-3
cdr3_aa: ASSPLRASMTDTQY

v_call: TRBV5-4
clone_size: -
cdr3_length: 14
j_call: TRBJ2-1
cdr3_aa: ASSFWDTSSYNEQF

v_call: TRBV10-3
clone_size: -
cdr3_length: 12
j_call: TRBJ2-1
cdr3_aa: AISGQGEYNEQF

v_call: TRBV15
clone_size: many
cdr3_length: 12
j_call: TRBJ1-1
cdr3_aa: ATSRDGGYTEAF

v_call: TRBV4-1
clone_size: -
cdr3_length: 15
j_call: TRBJ1-4
cdr3_aa: ASSQVRIGSSNEKLF

v_call: TRBV23-1
clone_size: -
cdr3_length: 18
j_call: TRBJ1-3
cdr3_aa: ASSPPGGQEGDDSGNTIY

v_call: TRBV4-1
clone_size: -
cdr3_length: 16
j_call: TRBJ2-3
cdr3_aa: ASSQEGEWWVSTDTQY

v_call: TRBV18
clone_size: -
cdr3_length: 12
j_call: TRBJ1-1
cdr3_aa: ASSPRAQNTEAF

v_call: TRBV7-9
clone_size: -
cdr3_length: 12
j_call: TRBJ1-1
cdr3_aa: ASSLEAGNTEAF

v_call: TRBV7-2
clone_size: -
cdr3_length: 15
j_call: TRBJ2-1
cdr3_aa: ASSTGTVIRSYNEQF

v_call: TRBV4-1
clone_size: -
cdr3_length: 17
j_call: TRBJ2-3
cdr3_aa: ASSQDSNGGPTLGNTQY

v_call: TRBV7-9
clone_size: -
cdr3_length: 14
j_call: TRBJ2-7
cdr3_aa: ASSFTDRLPDYEQY

v_call: TRBV19
clone_size: -
cdr3_length: 12
j_call: TRBJ1-3
cdr3_aa: ASSVMGSGNTIY

v_call: TRBV6-5
clone_size: -
cdr3_length: 11
j_call: TRBJ2-7
cdr3_aa: ASSAGPSYEQY

v_call: TRBV5-1
clone_size: -
cdr3_length: 14
j_call: TRBJ2-7
cdr3_aa: ASSLGGGMSSYEQY

v_call: TRBV4-1
clone_size: few
cdr3_length: 13
j_call: TRBJ2-1
cdr3_aa: ASSQDPVSYNEQF

v_call: TRBV27
clone_size: -
cdr3_length: 12
j_call: TRBJ2-7
cdr3_aa: ASSYRGGWYEQY